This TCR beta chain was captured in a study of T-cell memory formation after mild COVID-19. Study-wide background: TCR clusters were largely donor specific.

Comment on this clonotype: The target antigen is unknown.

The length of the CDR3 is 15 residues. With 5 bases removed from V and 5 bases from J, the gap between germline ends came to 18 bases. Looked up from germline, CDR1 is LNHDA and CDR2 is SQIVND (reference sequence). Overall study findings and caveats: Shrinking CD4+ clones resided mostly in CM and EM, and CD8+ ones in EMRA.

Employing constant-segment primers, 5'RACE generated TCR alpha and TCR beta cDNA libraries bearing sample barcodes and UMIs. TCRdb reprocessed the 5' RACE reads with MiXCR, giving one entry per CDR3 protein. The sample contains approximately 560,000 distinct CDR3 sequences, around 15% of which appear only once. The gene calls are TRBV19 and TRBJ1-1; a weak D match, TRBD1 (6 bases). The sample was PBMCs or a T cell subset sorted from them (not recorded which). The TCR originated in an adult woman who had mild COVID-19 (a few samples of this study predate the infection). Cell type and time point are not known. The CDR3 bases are TGTGCCAGTAGTCCGCGGGAGGGGGGAAAAACTGAAGCTTTCTTT. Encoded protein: CASSPREGGKTEAFF.